This T cell receptor beta chain came from a study of shared clonotypes between healthy human individuals. Comment on this clone: Other DNA sequences in this sample translate to the same CDR3.

The table came from immunoSEQ multiplex PCR; TCRdb's copy has only in-frame clones and leaves some out. The repertoire holds 2 million or so clones, approximately 95% seen once, with more than 0.95% in the top ten. It was CD45RO-negative cells, positively selected for CCR7, that made up naive CD8 cells, with terminally differentiated effector memory CD45RA+ cells excluded. Healthy and HIV-negative, the adult donors had no recent acute infections or vaccinations. V was shortened by 1 base and J by 6 bases, with 16 bases between the two germline ends. This CDR3 is 15 amino acids long. Germline CDR1 and CDR2: SGHVS and FQNEAQ.

The material sequenced was naive CD8+ T cells sorted from blood. The chain has TRBV7-8 and TRBJ2-7, with D maybe TRBD2 (6 bases). The TCR comes from a man in his late teens or twenties in good health. This CDR3 reads CASSLGLDAFFEQYF. In DNA, the CDR3 is TGTGCCAGCAGCTTAGGACTAGACGCCTTCTTCGAGCAGTACTTC.